The 6 T cell receptor beta chains listed next were all sequenced from one sample in a study of patients and donors after allogeneic stem cell transplantation. Each CDR3 protein is one row after TCRdb ran MiXCR on the RT-PCR reads. This sample carries some 200,000 distinct CDR3 sequences, around two fifths of them seen once, and the ten largest clones take 30% to 35%. The material sequenced was blood, either unsorted or a sorted T cell fraction (not recorded which). The receptor set was obtained from a human donor who was either an allogeneic HSCT recipient or a stem cell or donor lymphocyte infusion donor (not recorded which). It is not recorded whose cells these are; they may come from a transplant donor.

The rearrangement joins TRBV27 to TRBJ1-1; D is uncertain. Germline lookup yields CDR1 MNHEY and CDR2 SMNVEV (reference sequence). Deletions cut 7 bases from V and 1 base from J, with 13 bases between. This CDR3 has 14 amino acids. The CDR3 DNA is TGTGCCAGCAATCCAAACGGACCGAACACTGAAGCTTTCTTT. Amino acid sequence: CASNPNGPNTEAFF.

Only a few counts were recorded for this clonotype. V gene TRBV29-1 combines with J gene TRBJ1-2; D is possibly TRBD1 (6 bases). Deletions cut 1 base from V and 13 bases from J, with 13 bases between. Germline CDR1 and CDR2: SQVTM and ANQGSEA. There are 11 residues in the CDR3. CDR3 bases: TGCAGCGTTGAAGTCACAGGGTTAATCACCTTC. As protein: CSVEVTGLITF.

The chain uses TRBV28 and TRBJ2-7; 7 positions match TRBD2. The CDR3 is 15 residues long. J gave up 0 bases and V 4 bases, and 6 bases lay outside the gene matches. Per germline, CDR1 MDHEN and CDR2 SYDVKM. The CDR3 nucleotides read TGTGCCAGCAGTTACTTAGCGGGTATCTCCTACGAGCAGTACTTC. Encoded protein: CASSYLAGISYEQYF. Based on the CDR3 plus reference TRBV28 and TRBJ2-7, the full variable domain is DVKVTQSSRYLVKRTGEKVFLECVQDMDHENMFWYRQDPGLGLRLIYFSYDVKMKEKGDIPEGYSVSREKKERFSLILESASTNQTSMYLCASSYLAGISYEQYFGPGTRLTVT.

The chain couples TRBV20-1 to TRBJ1-1, with 7 nucleotides matching TRBD1. Germline V gives CDR1 DFQATT, CDR2 SNEGSKA (reference sequence). The CDR3 runs to 12 residues. V dropped 5 bases and J dropped 4; count of bases not matched to a gene: 4. The CDR3 reads CSAGRGGTEAFF. The CDR3 DNA follows: TGCAGTGCTGGCAGGGGGGGCACTGAAGCTTTCTTT.

The rearrangement links TRBV12-3 or TRBV12-4 to TRBJ1-3; D is undetermined. The V end lost 6 bases, the J end lost 0 bases, and 9 bases lay between the germline ends. CDR3 length: 14 residues. CDR3 sequence (DNA): TGTGCCAGCAGCCGTCGGAGCTCTGGAAACACCATATATTTT. Its translation is CASSRRSSGNTIYF.

The V gene is TRBV29-1, the J gene TRBJ1-2; no reliable D call. Trimming stripped 5 bases from V and 8 bases from J, with 15 bases between. Germline CDR1 is SQVTM and CDR2 is ANQGSEA. The CDR3 runs to 12 residues. In DNA form, the CDR3 reads TGCAGCGTTAAGCGACGGCGGGGAGGCTACACCTTC. It yields the protein CSVKRRRGGYTF. Full variable domain (outside the CDR3, taken from reference TRBV29-1 and TRBJ1-2): SAVISQKPSRDICQRGTSLTIQCQVDSQVTMMFWYRQQPGQSLTLIATANQGSEATYESGFVIDKFPISRPNLTFSTLTVSNMSPEDSSIYLCSVKRRRGGYTFGSGTRLTVV.